This record concerns one TCR beta chain sequence. Its specificity is unknown. The V and J ends lost 3 bases and 12 bases, in that order; junction bases with no gene match: 11. The CDR3 is made up of 15 amino acids. Germline lookup yields CDR1 LNHDA and CDR2 SQIVND (reference sequence). This record belongs to a study of T cell clonotyping in hematopoietic cell transplantation. Study results and limitations: At the given depth, recipient repertoires were over 95% de novo clonotypes. Graft donor and pretransplant recipient Inverse Simpson Index values predicted broader posttransplant TCR diversity.

Generated by immunoSEQ multiplex PCR, the TCRdb table keeps only in-frame clones and is missing some. The table has 13,000 to 15,000 clones, less than 98% seen once. Recipient blood drawn about 28 days pretransplant and days 30, 100, 180 after. The J gene is TRBJ1-6, the V gene TRBV19, with 7 bases identical to TRBD1. The TCR originated in a female patient aged 45-60 years who had an allogeneic stem cell transplant from an unrelated donor, so T cells may come from the graft donor. Some clones in this sample may be carry-over from other donors' samples. Sequences were derived from peripheral blood mononuclear cells, sampled 30 days after allogeneic stem cell transplant. The CDR3 reads CASSMAFYGTEPLHF. The CDR3 DNA is TGTGCCAGTAGTATGGCCTTCTACGGGACAGAACCCCTCCACTTT.